The T cell receptor (beta chain) described here comes from a study of post-analysis software for immune sequencing data (dated by TCRdb to between 2015 and 2016). About the full investigation: The recorded disease courses included relapsing-remitting, secondary progressive and progressive-relapsing multiple sclerosis, and some patients had no subtype annotation. The multiple sclerosis patient repertoires were compared with 10 or so previously published healthy control repertoires from donors aged about 6 to 26 years. A subset of samples was prepared in parallel using single-end sample barcoding, then pooled and co-amplified after Illumina adapter ligation. Summary of the overall study and its limitations: Direct clustering with F measure showed strong co-clustering of samples prepared in the same batch, prompting a batch-effect correction. Multiple sclerosis patients had significantly lower normalized Chao1 diversity than controls, a result that suggests substantial peripheral T-cell clonal expansion. Patients showed significantly higher frequencies than controls for a handful of TRBV segments, among them TRBV5-6, TRBV5-1 and TRBV20-1. The control group was slightly older than the multiple sclerosis patient group.

Receptor libraries were prepared by PCR. The sequencing machine was an Illumina HiSeq 2500. To reduce PCR and sequencing biases, unique molecular identifiers were built into the TCR beta cDNA libraries. About 500,000 cDNA molecules were obtained for every 1 to 10 million input T cells, so each molecule roughly corresponded to one T cell. The patient libraries were prepared and sequenced with the same protocol used for the earlier healthy control dataset. Within a given batch, samples were prepared together, multiplexed and sequenced on the same HiSeq lane. The paper's data handling went like this. MIGEC handled the raw barcoded reads, throwing out single-read molecular identifier groups before consensus assembly and CDR3 extraction. Clonotype tables were post-analysed with VDJtools, and diversity was normalized by down-sampling all datasets to the smallest sample size. In repertoire overlap clustering, CDR3 amino acid sequences, but not nucleotide sequences, were matched to correct batch-related cross-sample contamination. Starting from the raw public reads, TCRdb applied fastp trimming at Q25, assembled clones with MiXCR and retained in-frame beta chains. Rows with a matching CDR3 protein are joined into one entry that keeps the most common DNA and genes. The V and J calls were determined by TCRdb, not by the authors. In this sample the table shows hundreds of thousands of distinct CDR3 sequences, about 40% of which occur a single time. The ten largest clones take up less than 6% of the sample.

Many counts were recorded for this clonotype. Its antigen remains unidentified. Within one base of it there is no much larger clone, and no base qualities were kept. The junction shows trimming of 6 bases on V and 5 bases on J, and the gene matches do not reach 11 bases of it. Sequences DFQATT (CDR1) and SNEGSKA (CDR2) are obtained from the germline V gene (reference sequence). From the cysteine through the phenylalanine, the CDR3 covers 15 amino acids. The only DNA kept is the CDR3, 45 bases in frame from the first base. To demonstrate the VDJtools post-analysis software, TCR beta repertoires were profiled from the peripheral blood of 13 young patients with multiple sclerosis. Multiple sclerosis patients were children and adolescents aged about 6 to 16 years.

The sequence was collected from a girl aged 5-17 years with multiple sclerosis. The V and J genes are TRBV20-1 and TRBJ2-1; 9 bases in between match TRBD1. Sequenced input: blood. The CDR3 corresponds to CSAFPPRTGDNEQFF. Here is the DNA: TGCAGTGCATTCCCCCCTAGGACAGGGGACAATGAGCAGTTCTTC.